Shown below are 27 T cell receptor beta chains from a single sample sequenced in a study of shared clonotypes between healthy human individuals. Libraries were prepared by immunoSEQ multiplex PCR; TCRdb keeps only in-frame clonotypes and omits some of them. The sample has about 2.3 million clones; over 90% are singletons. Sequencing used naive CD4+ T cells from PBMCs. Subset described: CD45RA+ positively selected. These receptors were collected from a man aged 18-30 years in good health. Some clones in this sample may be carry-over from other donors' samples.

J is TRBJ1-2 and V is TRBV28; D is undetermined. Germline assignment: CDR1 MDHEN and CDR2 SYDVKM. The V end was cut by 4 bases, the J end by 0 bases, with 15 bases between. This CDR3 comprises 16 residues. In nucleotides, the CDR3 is TGTGCCAGCAGTTCCTCCCCAGGCAGTCCTAACTATGGCTACACCTTC. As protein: CASSSSPGSPNYGYTF.

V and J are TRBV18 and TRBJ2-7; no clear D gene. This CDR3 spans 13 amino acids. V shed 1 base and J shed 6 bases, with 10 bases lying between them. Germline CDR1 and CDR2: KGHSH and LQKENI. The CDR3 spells CASSPQGTSEQYF. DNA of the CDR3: TGTGCCAGCTCACCACAGGGAACCAGCGAGCAGTACTTC.

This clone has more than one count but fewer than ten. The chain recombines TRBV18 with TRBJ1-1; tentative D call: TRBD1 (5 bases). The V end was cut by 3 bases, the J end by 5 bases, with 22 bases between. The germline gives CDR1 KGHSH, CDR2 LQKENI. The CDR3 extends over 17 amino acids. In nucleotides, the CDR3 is TGTGCCAGCTCACCCCTCGAGAGGAGTGTCCGGGGGACTGAAGCTTTCTTT. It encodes CASSPLERSVRGTEAFF.

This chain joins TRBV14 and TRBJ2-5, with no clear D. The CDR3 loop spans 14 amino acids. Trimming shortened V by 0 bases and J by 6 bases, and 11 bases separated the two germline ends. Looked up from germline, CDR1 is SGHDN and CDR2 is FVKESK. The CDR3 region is CASSQDSSRQTQYF. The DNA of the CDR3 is TGTGCCAGCAGCCAAGATTCGTCAAGGCAGACCCAGTACTTC.

CDR3 nucleotides: TGTGCCAGCAGTCCCGTAGGTACAGGGGGCTACTATGGCTACACCTTC. Protein product: CASSPVGTGGYYGYTF. This chain connects TRBV27 to TRBJ1-2, with 9 bases matching TRBD1. Germline CDR1 MNHEY, CDR2 SMNVEV (reference sequence). Trimming took 5 bases from V and 3 from J; bases not matched to a gene: 10. The CDR3 is 16 amino acids.

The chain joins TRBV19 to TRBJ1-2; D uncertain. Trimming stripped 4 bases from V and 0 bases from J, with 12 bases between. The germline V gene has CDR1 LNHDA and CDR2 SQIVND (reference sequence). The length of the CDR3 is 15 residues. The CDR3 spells CASSRQSRSNYGYTF. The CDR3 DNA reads TGTGCCAGTAGTAGGCAGAGCCGTTCTAACTATGGCTACACCTTC.

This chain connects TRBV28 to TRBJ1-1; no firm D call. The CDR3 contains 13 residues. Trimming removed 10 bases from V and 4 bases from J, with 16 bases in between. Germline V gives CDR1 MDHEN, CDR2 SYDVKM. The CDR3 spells CANPRGGGTEAFF. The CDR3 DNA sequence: TGTGCCAACCCCCGGGGAGGAGGCACTGAAGCTTTCTTT.

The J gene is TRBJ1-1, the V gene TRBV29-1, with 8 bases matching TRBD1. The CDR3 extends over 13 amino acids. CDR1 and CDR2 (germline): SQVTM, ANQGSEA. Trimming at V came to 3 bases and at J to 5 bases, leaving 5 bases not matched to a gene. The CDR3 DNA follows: TGCAGCGTTGACAGGGGGCGAAGGACTGAAGCTTTCTTT. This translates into CSVDRGRRTEAFF. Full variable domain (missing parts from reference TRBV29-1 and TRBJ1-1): SAVISQKPSRDICQRGTSLTIQCQVDSQVTMMFWYRQQPGQSLTLIATANQGSEATYESGFVIDKFPISRPNLTFSTLTVSNMSPEDSSIYLCSVDRGRRTEAFFGQGTRLTVV.

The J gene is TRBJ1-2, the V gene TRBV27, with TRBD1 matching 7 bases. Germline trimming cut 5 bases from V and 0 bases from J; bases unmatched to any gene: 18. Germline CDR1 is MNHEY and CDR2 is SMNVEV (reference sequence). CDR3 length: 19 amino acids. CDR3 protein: CASSPKTGPRIFTNYGYTF. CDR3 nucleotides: TGTGCCAGCAGTCCGAAGACAGGGCCACGGATCTTTACTAACTATGGCTACACCTTC.

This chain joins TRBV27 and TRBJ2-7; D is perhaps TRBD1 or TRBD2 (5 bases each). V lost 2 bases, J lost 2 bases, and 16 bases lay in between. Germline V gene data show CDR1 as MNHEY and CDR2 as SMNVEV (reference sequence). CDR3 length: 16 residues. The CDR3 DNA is TGTGCCAGCAGTTTAGAGGGGCCGGGGCCTACCTACGAGCAGTACTTC. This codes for CASSLEGPGPTYEQYF.

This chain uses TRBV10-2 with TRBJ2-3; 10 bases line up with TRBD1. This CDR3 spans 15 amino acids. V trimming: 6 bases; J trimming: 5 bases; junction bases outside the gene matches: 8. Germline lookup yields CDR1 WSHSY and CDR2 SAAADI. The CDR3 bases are TGCGCCAGCAGAACCGGGACAGGGGTCATAGATACGCAGTATTTT. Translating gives CASRTGTGVIDTQYF.

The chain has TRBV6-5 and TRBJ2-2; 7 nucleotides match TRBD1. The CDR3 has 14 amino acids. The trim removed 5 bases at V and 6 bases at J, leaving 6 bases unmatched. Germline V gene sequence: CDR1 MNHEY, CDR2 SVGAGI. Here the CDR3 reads CASSGNRGAGELFF. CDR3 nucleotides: TGTGCCAGCAGTGGAAACAGGGGTGCCGGGGAGCTGTTTTTT.

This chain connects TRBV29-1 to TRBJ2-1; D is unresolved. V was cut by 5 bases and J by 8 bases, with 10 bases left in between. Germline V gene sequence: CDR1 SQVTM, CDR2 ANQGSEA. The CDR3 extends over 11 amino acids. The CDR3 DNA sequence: TGCAGCGTTCTGGGGAATCATGAGCAGTTCTTC. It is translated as CSVLGNHEQFF.

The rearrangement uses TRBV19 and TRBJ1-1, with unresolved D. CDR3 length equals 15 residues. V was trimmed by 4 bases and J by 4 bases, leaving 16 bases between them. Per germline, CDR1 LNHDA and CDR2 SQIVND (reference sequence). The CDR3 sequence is CASSKLDQAFTEAFF. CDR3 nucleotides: TGTGCCAGTAGTAAATTAGATCAGGCTTTCACTGAAGCTTTCTTT.

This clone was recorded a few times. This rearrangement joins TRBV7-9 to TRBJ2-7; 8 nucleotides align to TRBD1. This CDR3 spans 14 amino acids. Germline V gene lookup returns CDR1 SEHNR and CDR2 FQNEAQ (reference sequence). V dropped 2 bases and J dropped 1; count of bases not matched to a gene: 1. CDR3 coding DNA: TGTGCCAGCAGCTTATGGGACAGGTCCTACGAGCAGTACTTC. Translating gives CASSLWDRSYEQYF.

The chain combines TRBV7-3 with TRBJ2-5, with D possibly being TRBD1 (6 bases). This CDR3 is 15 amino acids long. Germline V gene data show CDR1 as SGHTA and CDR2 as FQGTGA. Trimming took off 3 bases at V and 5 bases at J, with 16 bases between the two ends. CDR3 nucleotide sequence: TGTGCCAGCAGCTTTAGTCAGGGGCCCGGGGAGACCCAGTACTTC. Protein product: CASSFSQGPGETQYF.

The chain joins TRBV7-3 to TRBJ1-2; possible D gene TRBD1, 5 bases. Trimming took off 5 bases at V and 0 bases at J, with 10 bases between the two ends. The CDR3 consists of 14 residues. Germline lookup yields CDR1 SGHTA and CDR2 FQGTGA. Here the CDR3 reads CASSPGRTNYGYTF. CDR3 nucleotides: TGTGCCAGCAGCCCGGGACGGACTAACTATGGCTACACCTTC.

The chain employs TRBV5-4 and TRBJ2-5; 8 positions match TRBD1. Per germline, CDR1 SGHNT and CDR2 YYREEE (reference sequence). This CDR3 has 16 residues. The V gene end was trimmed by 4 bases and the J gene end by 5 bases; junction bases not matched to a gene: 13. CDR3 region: CASSTGGVRLLETQYF. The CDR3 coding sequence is TGTGCCAGCAGCACAGGGGGAGTTCGGCTGTTGGAGACCCAGTACTTC. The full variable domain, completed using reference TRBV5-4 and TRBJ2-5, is ETGVTQSPTHLIKTRGQQVTLRCSSQSGHNTVSWYQQALGQGPQFIFQYYREEENGRGNFPPRFSGLQFPNYSSELNVNALELDDSALYLCASSTGGVRLLETQYFGPGTRLLVL.

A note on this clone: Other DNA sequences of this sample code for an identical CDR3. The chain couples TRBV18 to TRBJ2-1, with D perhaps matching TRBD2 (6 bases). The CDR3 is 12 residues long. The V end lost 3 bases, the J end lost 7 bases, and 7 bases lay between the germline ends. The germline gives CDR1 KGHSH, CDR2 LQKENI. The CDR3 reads CASSPGLNEQFF. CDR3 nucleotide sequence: TGTGCCAGCTCACCGGGACTTAATGAGCAGTTCTTC.

CDR3 amino acids: CASSVAPRTAGNTIYF. DNA for the CDR3: TGTGCCAGCAGCGTAGCCCCGAGGACGGCCGGAAACACCATATATTTT. The chain carries TRBV9 and TRBJ1-3; D unclear. In germline, CDR1 is SGDLS, CDR2 YYNGEE. The CDR3 sequence is 16 residues long. Trimming removed 0 bases from V and 4 bases from J, with 14 bases in between.

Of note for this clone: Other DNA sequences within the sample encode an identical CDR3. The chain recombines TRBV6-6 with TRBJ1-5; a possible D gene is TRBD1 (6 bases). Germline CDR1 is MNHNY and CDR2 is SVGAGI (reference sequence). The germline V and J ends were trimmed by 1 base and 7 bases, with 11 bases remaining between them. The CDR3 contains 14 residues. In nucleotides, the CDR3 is TGTGCCAGCAGTTACTTACAGGGAGACCAGCCCCAGCATTTT. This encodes CASSYLQGDQPQHF.

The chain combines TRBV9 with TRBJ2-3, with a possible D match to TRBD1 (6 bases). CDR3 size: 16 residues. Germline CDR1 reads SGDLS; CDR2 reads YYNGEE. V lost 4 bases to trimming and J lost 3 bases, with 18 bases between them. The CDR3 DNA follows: TGTGCCAGCAGCCCGGGGCAGGGGCTTGGGACAGATACGCAGTATTTT. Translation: CASSPGQGLGTDTQYF.

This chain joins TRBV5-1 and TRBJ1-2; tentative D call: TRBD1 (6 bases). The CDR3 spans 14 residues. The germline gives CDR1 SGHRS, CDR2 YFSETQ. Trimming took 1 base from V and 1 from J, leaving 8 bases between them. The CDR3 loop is CASSLRTDNYGYTF. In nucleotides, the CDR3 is TGCGCCAGCAGCTTGAGGACAGATAACTATGGCTACACCTTC.

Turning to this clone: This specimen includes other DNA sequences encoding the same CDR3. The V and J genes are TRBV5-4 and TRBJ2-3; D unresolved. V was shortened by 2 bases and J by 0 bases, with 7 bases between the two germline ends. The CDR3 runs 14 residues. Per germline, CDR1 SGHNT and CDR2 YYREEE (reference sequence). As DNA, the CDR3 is TGTGCCAGCAGCTTAACGGGTAGCACAGATACGCAGTATTTT. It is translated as CASSLTGSTDTQYF.

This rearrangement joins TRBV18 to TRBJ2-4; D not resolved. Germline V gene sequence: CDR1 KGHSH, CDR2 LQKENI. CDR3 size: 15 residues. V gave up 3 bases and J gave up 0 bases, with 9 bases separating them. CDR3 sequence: CASSPVDLAKNIQYF. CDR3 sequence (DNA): TGTGCCAGCTCACCGGTAGATTTAGCCAAAAACATTCAGTACTTC.

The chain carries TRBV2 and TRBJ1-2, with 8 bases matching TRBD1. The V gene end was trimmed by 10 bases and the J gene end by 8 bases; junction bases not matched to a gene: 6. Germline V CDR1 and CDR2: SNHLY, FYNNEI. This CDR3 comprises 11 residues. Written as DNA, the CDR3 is TGTGCCACCTCGACAGGGGTAGGCTACACCTTC. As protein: CATSTGVGYTF.

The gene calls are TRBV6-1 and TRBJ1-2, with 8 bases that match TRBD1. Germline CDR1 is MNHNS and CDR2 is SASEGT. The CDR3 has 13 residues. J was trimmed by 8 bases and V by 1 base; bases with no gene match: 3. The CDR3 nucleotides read TGTGCCAGCAGTGAAGGACAGGGGTGGGGCTACACCTTC. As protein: CASSEGQGWGYTF.